This T cell receptor (beta chain) was sequenced for a study of CD8 T cells in Susac syndrome. Study conclusions and caveats: A relatively small number of individuals underwent TCR sequencing and HLA analysis.

As for this clonotype: Its antigen remains unknown.

CDR3 length: 12 residues. Germline V lookup: CDR1 SGHVS, CDR2 FNYEAQ. V lost 5 bases to trimming and J lost 0 bases, with 2 bases between them. Blood CD8+ and CD4+ T cells underwent high-throughput TCR beta sequencing. While CD8+ and CD4+ T cells were isolated negatively, TEMRA cells were enriched by FACS. The authors reverse transcribed 0.5 to 1 ug RNA with random hexamers. Multiplex PCR with immunoSEQ amplified the TCR beta CDR3 across 54 Vbeta and 13 Jbeta. TCRdb itself ran the immunoSEQ multiplex PCR reads through MiXCR, one entry per CDR3 protein. Altogether some 180,000 distinct CDR3 sequences are present, roughly 95% being singletons, with the ten largest covering 0.1%.

The chain has TRBV7-6 and TRBJ2-1; D ambiguous. The sequence derives from a human donor in good health. Source material: CD4+ T cells from PBMCs. As DNA, the CDR3 is TGTGCCAGCAGCACCTCCTACAATGAGCAGTTCTTC. Amino acid sequence: CASSTSYNEQFF.